This T cell receptor (beta chain) originates from a study of neurological immune-mediated disorders. The study's findings and limits: CDR3 amino acid sequences of expanded clones were not shared across subjects, a result suggesting private repertoires in all groups. In HTLV-1-associated myelopathy, TCR clonal expansion was greatest, whereas multiple sclerosis had the least, falling below healthy controls.

At least ten counts were recorded for this clonotype. No antigen is known for it. The cDNA was synthesized by 5'RACE incorporating 10-nucleotide random UMIs. In every sequencing run, more than 170 million TCR-beta sequences were generated from 15-18 subjects. In TCRdb, the 5' RACE reads were re-called with MiXCR into one record per CDR3 protein. Here the sample spans about 59,000 distinct CDR3 sequences, less than 25% being singletons. The germline V gene encodes CDR1 MNHNS and CDR2 SASEGT. With 3 bases clipped from V and 10 bases from J, the junction kept 11 bases outside the gene matches. CDR3 length equals 15 residues. Time point denoted: technical triplicate 2.

The TCR sequence derives from a man in his sixties with HTLV-1-associated myelopathy (HAM/TSP). The rearrangement uses TRBV6-1 and TRBJ1-5, with 8 bases matching TRBD1. Sequences were obtained from PBMCs. The CDR3 is CASSDRDRTWNPQHF. As DNA, the CDR3 is TGTGCCAGCAGTGACCGGGACAGGACCTGGAATCCCCAGCATTTT.